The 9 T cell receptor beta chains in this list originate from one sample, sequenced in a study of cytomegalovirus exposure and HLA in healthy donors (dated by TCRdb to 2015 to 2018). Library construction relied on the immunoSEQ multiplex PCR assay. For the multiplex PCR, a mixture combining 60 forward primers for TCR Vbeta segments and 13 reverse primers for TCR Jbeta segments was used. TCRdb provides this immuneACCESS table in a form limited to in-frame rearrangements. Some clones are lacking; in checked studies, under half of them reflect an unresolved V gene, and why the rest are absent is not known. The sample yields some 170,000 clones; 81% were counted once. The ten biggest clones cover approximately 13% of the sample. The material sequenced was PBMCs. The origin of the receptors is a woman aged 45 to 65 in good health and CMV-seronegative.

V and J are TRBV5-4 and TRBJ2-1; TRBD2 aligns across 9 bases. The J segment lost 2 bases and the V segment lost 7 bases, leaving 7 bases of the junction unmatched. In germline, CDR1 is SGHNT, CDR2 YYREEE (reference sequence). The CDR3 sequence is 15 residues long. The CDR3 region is CASLTQRGAYNEQFF. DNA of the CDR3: TGTGCCAGCCTAACCCAGCGGGGGGCCTACAATGAGCAGTTCTTC.

This CDR3 is CASSTTGYLEDTQYF. CDR3 coding DNA: TGTGCCAGTAGTACTACAGGGTATTTGGAAGATACGCAGTATTTT. V gene TRBV19 combines with J gene TRBJ2-3, with a possible D match to TRBD1 (6 bases). The V gene's germline CDR1 is LNHDA and CDR2 SQIVND (reference sequence). Trimming cost V 4 bases and J 5 bases, with 16 bases left between them. CDR3 length equals 15 residues.

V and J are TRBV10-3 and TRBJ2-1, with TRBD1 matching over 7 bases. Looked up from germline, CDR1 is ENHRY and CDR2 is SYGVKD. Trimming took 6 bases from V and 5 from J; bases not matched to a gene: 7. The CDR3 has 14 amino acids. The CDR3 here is CAIRAPGQNNEQFF. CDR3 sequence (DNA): TGTGCCATCAGGGCACCGGGACAGAACAATGAGCAGTTCTTC.

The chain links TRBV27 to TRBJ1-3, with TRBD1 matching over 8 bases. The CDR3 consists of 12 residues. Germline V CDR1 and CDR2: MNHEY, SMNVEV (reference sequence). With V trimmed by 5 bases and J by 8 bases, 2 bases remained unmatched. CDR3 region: CASSDRGHTIYF. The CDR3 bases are TGTGCCAGCAGTGACAGGGGCCACACCATATATTTT.

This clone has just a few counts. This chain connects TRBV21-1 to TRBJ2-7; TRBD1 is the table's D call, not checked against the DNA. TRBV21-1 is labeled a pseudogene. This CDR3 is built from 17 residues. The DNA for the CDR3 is TGTGCCAGCAGCACCCCAATTCCGGGACAGGAAGCCTACGAGCAGTACTTC. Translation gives CASSTPIPGQEAYEQYF.

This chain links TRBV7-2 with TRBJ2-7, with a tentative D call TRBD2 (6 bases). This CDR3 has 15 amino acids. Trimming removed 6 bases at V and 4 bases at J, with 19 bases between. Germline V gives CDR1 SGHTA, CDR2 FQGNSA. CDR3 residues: CASSSGEPWGYEQYF. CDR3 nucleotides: TGTGCCAGCAGTTCGGGGGAACCTTGGGGGTACGAGCAGTACTTC.

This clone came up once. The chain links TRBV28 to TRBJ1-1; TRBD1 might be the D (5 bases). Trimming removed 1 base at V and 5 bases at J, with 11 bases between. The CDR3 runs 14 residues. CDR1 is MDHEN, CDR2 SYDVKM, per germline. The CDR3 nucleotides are TGTGCCAGCAGTTTATCAGGGCACTGGACTGAAGCTTTCTTT. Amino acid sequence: CASSLSGHWTEAFF. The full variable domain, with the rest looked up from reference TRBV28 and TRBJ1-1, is DVKVTQSSRYLVKRTGEKVFLECVQDMDHENMFWYRQDPGLGLRLIYFSYDVKMKEKGDIPEGYSVSREKKERFSLILESASTNQTSMYLCASSLSGHWTEAFFGQGTRLTVV.

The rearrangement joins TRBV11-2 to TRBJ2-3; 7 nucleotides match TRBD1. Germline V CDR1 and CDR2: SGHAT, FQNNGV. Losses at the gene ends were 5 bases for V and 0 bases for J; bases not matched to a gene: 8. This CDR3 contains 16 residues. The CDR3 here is CASSQGSGGSTDTQYF. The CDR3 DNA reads TGTGCCAGCAGCCAGGGATCAGGGGGAAGCACAGATACGCAGTATTTT.

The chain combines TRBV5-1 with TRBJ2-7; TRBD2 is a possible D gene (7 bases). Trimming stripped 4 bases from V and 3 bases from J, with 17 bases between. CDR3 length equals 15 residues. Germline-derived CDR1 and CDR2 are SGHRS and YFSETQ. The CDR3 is CASSPHGGGGYEQYF. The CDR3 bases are TGCGCCAGCAGCCCCCATGGGGGGGGCGGCTACGAGCAGTACTTC.